This TCR beta chain was recovered during a study of T cells in Graves' hyperthyroidism and ophthalmopathy. Overall study results and limits: The model's output predicted ophthalmopathy at a median of approximately 6.5 months prior to onset. Within blood appeared most thyroid clonotypes that had expanded above 0.001.

The CDR3 loop spans 14 amino acids. Germline lookup yields CDR1 LNHDA and CDR2 SQIVND (reference sequence). V lost 6 bases to trimming and J lost 4 bases, with 16 bases between them. Participants, patients aged 18 to 65, had newly diagnosed hyperthyroidism with a duration under 2 months. Diagnosis rested on symptoms, serum thyroxine and TRAb, thyroid ultrasound, and orbital computed tomography. The source material, RNA transcripts, was used to amplify TCR beta CDR3 regions. In the first-round RT-PCR of the TCR CDR3, the HTBI primer set was used. TCRdb independently ran MiXCR on the multiplex PCR reads; one entry per CDR3 protein. The repertoire consists of more than 300,000 distinct CDR3 sequences, with around 14% occurring once and the leading ten covering less than 10%. Concerning this clonotype itself: The antigen remains undetermined.

The chain carries TRBV19 and TRBJ2-7, with a weak D call TRBD1 (6 bases). This TCR was recovered from a woman younger than 35 with Graves' hyperthyroidism. Sequencing was done on a sample of blood. The CDR3 spells CASSRGGLAYEQYF. The DNA for the CDR3 is TGTGCCAGTAGCAGGGGTGGACTTGCGTACGAGCAGTACTTC. The full variable domain, rest sourced from reference TRBV19 and TRBJ2-7, is DGGITQSPKYLFRKEGQNVTLSCEQNLNHDAMYWYRQDPGQGLRLIYYSQIVNDFQKGDIAEGYSVSREKKESFPLTVTSAQKNPTAFYLCASSRGGLAYEQYFGPGTRLTVT.